At least ten counts were recorded for the clone carrying this TCR beta chain. Its matching antigen is unknown. TCRdb ran MiXCR on the PCR reads and lists one entry per CDR3 protein. The data contain 40,000 to 45,000 distinct CDR3 sequences, around 21% of them seen just once; the ten biggest clones take up more than 0.95%. V lost 0 bases and J lost 0, with 11 bases in between. Germline CDR1 DFQATT, CDR2 SNEGSKA (reference sequence). The CDR3 runs to 15 residues. Sorting defined naive CD8 T cells as CD8+CD4-CCR7+CD45RA+. This sample is part of a study of molecular identifiers for immune sequencing clone quantification. Study conclusions and caveats: Jurkat TCR RNA that was spiked in from one cell was reportedly detectable among one million naive cells.

The rearrangement uses TRBV20-1 and TRBJ1-2; unclear D gene. The source material was naive CD8+ T cells from blood, with Jurkat cell RNA spiked in. Subset of the sample: FACS-sorted CD8+CD4-CCR7+CD45RA+ naive T cells. The receptor was derived from a human donor in good health. Some libraries in this study had Jurkat cell RNA spiked in. CDR3 sequence: CSAREQLLANYGYTF. The CDR3, as DNA: TGCAGTGCTAGAGAGCAACTACTAGCTAACTATGGCTACACCTTC.